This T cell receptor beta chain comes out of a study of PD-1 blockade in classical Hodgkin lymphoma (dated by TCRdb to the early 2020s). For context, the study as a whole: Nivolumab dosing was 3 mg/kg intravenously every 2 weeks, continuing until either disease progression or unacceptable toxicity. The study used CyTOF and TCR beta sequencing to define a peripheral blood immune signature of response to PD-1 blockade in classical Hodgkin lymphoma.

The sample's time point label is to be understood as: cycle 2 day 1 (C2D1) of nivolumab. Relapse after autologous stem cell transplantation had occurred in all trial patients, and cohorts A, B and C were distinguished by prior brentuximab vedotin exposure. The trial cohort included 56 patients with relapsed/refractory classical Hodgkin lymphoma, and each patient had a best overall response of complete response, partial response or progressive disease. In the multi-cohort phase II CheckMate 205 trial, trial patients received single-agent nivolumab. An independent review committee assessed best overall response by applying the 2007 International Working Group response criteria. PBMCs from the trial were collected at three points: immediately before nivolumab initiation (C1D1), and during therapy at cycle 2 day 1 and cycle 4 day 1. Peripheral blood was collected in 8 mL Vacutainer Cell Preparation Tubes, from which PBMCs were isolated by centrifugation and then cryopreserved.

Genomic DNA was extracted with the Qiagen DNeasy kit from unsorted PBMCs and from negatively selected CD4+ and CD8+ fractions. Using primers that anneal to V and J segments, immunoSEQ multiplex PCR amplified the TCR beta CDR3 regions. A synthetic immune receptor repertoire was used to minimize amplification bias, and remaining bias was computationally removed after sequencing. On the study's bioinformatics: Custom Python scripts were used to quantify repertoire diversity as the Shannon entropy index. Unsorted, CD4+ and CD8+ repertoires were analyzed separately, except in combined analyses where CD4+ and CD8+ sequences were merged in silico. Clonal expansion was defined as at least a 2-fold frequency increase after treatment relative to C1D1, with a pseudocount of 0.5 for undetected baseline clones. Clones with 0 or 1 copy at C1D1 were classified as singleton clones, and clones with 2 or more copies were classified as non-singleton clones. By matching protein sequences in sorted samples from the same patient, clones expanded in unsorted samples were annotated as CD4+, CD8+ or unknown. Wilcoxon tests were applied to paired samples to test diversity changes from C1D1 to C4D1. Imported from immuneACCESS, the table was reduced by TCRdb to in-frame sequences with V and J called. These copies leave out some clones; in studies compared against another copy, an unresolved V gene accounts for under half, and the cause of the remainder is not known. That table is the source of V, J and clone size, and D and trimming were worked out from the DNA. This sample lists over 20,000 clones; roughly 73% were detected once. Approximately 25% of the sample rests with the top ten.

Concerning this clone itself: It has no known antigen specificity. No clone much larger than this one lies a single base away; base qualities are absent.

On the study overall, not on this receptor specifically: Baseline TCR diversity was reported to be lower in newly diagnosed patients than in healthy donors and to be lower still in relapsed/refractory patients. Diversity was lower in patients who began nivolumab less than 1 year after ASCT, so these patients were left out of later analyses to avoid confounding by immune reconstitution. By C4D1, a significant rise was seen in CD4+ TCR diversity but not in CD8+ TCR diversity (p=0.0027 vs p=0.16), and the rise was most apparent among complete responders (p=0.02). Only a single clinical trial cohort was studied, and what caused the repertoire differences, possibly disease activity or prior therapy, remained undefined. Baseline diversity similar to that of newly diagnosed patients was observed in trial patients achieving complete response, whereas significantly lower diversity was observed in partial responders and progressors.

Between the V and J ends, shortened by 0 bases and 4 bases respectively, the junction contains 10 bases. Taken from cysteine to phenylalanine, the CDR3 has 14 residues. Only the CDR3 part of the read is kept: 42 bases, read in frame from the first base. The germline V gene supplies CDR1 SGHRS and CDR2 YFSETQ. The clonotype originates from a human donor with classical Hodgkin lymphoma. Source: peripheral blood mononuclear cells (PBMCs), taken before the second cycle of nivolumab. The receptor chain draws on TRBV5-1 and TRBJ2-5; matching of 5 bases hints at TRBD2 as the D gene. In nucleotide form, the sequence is TGCGCCAGCAGCTTGGGGGGAGCCCGAGAGACCCAGTACTTC. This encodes CASSLGGARETQYF.